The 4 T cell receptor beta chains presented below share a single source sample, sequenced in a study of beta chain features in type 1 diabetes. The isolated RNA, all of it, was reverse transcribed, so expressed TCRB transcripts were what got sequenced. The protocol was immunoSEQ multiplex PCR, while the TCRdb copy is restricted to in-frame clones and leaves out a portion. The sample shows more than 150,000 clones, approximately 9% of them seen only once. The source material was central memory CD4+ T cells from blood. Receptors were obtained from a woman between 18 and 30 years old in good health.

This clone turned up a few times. CDR3 in amino acids: CTSSRPGTGTQPQHF. As DNA, the CDR3 is TGCACCAGCAGCCGGCCCGGGACAGGGACTCAGCCCCAGCATTTT. This sequence joins TRBV1 and TRBJ1-5; TRBD1, the table's D call, lacks a check against the DNA. TRBV1 counts as a pseudogene. The CDR3 runs to 15 residues.

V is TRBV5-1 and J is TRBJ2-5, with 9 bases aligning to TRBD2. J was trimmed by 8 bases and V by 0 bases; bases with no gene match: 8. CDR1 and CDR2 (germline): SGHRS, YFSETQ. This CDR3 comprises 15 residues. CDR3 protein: CASSLARGSGGTQYF. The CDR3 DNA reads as TGCGCCAGCAGCTTGGCCAGGGGTAGCGGGGGTACCCAGTACTTC.

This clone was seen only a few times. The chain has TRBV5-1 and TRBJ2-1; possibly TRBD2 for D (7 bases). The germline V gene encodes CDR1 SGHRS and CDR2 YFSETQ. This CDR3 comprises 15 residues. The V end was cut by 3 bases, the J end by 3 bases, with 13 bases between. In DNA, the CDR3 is TGCGCCAGCAGCTCCGAGGGGGGGGACTACAATGAGCAGTTCTTC. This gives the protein CASSSEGGDYNEQFF.

CDR3 bases: TGTGCCAGCAGCCAAGGGACAGGGAGTACGAATGGCTACACCTTC. Translated, it gives CASSQGTGSTNGYTF. V and J are TRBV14 and TRBJ1-2; 8 positions agree with TRBD1. J gave up 6 bases and V 1 base, and 7 bases lay outside the gene matches. Per the germline V gene, CDR1 is SGHDN and CDR2 is FVKESK. The CDR3 totals 15 residues.